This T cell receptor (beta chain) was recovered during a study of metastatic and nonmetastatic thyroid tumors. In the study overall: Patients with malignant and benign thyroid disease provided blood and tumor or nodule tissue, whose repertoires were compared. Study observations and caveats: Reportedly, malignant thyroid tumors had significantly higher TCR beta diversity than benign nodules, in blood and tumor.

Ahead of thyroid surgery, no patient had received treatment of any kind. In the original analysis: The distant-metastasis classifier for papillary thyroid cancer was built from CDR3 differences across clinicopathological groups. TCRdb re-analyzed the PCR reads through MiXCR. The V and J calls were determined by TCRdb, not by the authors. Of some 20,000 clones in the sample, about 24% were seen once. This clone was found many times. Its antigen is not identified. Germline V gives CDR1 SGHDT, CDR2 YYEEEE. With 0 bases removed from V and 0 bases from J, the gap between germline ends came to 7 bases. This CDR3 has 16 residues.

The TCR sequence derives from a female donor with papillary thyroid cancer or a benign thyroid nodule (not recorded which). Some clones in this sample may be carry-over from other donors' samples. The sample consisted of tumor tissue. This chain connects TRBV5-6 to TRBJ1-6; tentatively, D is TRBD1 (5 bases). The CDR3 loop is CASSLGGSSYNSPLHF. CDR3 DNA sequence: TGTGCCAGCAGCTTGGGGGGGAGCTCCTATAATTCACCCCTCCACTTT.